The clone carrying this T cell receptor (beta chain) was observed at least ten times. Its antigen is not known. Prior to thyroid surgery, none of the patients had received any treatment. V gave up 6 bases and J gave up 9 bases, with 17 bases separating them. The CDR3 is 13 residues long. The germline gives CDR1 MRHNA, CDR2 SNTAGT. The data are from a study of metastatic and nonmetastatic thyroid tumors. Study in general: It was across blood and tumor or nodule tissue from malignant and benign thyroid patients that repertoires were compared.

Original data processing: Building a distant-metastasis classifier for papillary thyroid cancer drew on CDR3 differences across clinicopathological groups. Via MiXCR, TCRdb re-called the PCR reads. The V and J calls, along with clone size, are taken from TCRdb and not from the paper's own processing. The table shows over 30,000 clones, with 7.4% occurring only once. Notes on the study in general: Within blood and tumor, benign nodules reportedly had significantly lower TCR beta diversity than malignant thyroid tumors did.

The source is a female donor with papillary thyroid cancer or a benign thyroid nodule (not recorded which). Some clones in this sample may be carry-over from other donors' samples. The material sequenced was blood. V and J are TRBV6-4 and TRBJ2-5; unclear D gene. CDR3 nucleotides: TGTGCCAGCAGCCGCGCCGCGAGGCCGGCCCAGTACTTC. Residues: CASSRAARPAQYF.